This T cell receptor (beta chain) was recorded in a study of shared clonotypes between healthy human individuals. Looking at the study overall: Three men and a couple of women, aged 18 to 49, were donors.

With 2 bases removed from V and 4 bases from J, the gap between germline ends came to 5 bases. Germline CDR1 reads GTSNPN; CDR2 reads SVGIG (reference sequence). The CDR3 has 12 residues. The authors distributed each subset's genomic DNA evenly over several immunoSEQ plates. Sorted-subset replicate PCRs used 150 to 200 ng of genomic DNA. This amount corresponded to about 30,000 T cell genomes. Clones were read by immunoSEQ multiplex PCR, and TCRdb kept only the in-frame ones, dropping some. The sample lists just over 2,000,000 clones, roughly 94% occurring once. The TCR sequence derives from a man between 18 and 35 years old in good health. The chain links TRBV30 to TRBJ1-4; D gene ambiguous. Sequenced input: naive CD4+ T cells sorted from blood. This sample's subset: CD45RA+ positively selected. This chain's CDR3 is CAWSFNNEKLFF. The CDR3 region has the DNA TGTGCCTGGAGTTTCAATAATGAAAAACTGTTTTTT.